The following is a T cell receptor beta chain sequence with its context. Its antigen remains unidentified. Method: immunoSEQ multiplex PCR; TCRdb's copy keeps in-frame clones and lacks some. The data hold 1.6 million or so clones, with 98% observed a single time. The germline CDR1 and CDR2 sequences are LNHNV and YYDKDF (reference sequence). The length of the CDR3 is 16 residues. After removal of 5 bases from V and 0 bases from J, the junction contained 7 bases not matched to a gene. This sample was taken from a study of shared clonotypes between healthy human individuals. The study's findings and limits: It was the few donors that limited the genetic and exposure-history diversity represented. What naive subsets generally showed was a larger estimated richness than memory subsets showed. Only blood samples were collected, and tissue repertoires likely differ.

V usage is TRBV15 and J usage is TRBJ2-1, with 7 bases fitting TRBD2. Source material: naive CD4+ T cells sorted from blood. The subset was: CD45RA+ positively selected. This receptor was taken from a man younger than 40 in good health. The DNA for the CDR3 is TGTGCCACCAGCCCTCTAGCGGCTAGCTCCTACAATGAGCAGTTCTTC. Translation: CATSPLAASSYNEQFF. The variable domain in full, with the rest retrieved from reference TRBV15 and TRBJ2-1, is DAMVIQNPRYQVTQFGKPVTLSCSQTLNHNVMYWYQQKSSQAPKLLFHYYDKDFNNEADTPDNFQSRRPNTSFCFLDIRSPGLGDTAMYLCATSPLAASSYNEQFFGPGTRLTVL.